The T cell receptor (beta chain) described here comes from a study of cytomegalovirus exposure and HLA in healthy donors. Study-wide results and limits: Researchers reported in a later analysis that a missense DCLRE1C variant was tied to TCR beta V- and J-gene trimming. CMV antigen specificity of a few CMV-associated chains was confirmed in vitro.

J gave up 7 bases and V 3 bases, and 12 bases lay outside the gene matches. CDR3 length: 16 amino acids. Germline loops: CDR1 LNHDA, CDR2 SQIVND (reference sequence). In the PCR, 60 Vbeta and 13 Jbeta primers were used. Sequenced by immunoSEQ multiplex PCR; TCRdb stores in-frame clones only, minus some. The data show about 83,000 clones, approximately 70% seen once. Details on this clone: Antigen unknown.

The clonotype comes from a man aged 60 to 69 in good health and CMV-seronegative. The V and J genes are TRBV19 and TRBJ2-3; 8 nucleotides match TRBD1. Sequenced input: PBMCs. Written as DNA, the CDR3 is TGTGCCAGTAGTATTAGGAGATCGGACAGGGCAAATACGCAGTATTTT. Translating gives CASSIRRSDRANTQYF.